This TCR beta chain came from a study of molecular identifiers for immune sequencing clone quantification. V lost 5 bases to trimming and J lost 2 bases, with 12 bases between them. The CDR3 sequence is 14 residues long. Germline lookup yields CDR1 MDHEN and CDR2 SYDVKM. One entry per CDR3 protein results from TCRdb running MiXCR on the PCR reads. This sample carries about 510,000 distinct CDR3 sequences, 20% to 25% of them seen once, and the ten largest clones take about 0.8%. This sequence joins TRBV28 and TRBJ2-5; perhaps TRBD1 as D (6 bases). The TCR comes from a human donor in good health. Some libraries in this study had Jurkat cell RNA spiked in. Sequenced: naive CD8+ T cells from blood, with Jurkat cell RNA spiked in. Subset here: FACS-sorted CD8+CD4-CCR7+CD45RA+ naive T cells. The CDR3 protein is CASSVDGQQETQYF. The CDR3 nucleotides read TGTGCCAGCAGTGTAGATGGACAGCAAGAGACCCAGTACTTC.